This T cell receptor (beta chain) is from a study of T cell repertoires in cytomegalovirus infection (dated by TCRdb to about 2019). About the investigation overall: Donor HLA type was relevant to the analysis, because carriage of CMV infection together with the matching HLA type was indicated by public TCR beta signatures.

This clonotype has a handful of counts. Its antigen specificity is not known. Qualities for individual bases were not recorded, and no much larger clone is one base off. The V and J ends are trimmed by 2 bases and 7 bases, leaving 8 bases between them. From a lookup of the germline V gene (reference sequence), CDR1 and CDR2 are SEHNR and FQNEAQ. The CDR3 starts with the cysteine, ends with the phenylalanine, and has 12 residues. Of the read, only the CDR3 DNA is kept; its 36 bases are in frame from base 1. Overall results and qualifications from the work: The ex vivo response was dominated by HLA-C-restricted CMV-specific TCR beta clonotypes, which also provided the single most frequent clonotype in two of eight donors. Cumulative frequency of public TCR beta family members discriminated carriers of CMV infection plus the relevant HLA type in this cohort and an independent 352-donor cohort.

The data were produced on an Illumina HiSeq 1500. The public reads were reprocessed in TCRdb via fastp at Q25 and MiXCR, keeping in-frame beta chains. Each record represents a unique CDR3 protein, reported with the most common genes and DNA among its rows. Here the sample has 600,000 to 800,000 distinct CDR3 sequences; less than 25% occur a single time. The top ten constitute roughly 8% of the sample. The V and J genes are TRBV7-9 and TRBJ1-1, with TRBD1 tentatively as D gene (6 bases match). The source material was CD8+ T cells from PBMCs. This sequence originates from a human donor in good health (CMV status not recorded). Some clones in this sample may be carry-over from other donors' samples. The CDR3 amino acid sequence is: CASSLTGIEAFF. The DNA reads TGTGCCAGCAGCTTAACAGGGATTGAAGCTTTCTTT. Extended through the reference TRBV7-9 and TRBJ1-1 proteins, this CDR3 yields the full variable domain: DTGVSQNPRHKITKRGQNVTFRCDPISEHNRLYWYRQTLGQGPEFLTYFQNEAQLEKSRLLSDRFSAERPKGSFSTLEIQRTEQGDSAMYLCASSLTGIEAFFGQGTRLTVV.